This is a list of T cell receptor beta chains from one sample in a study of radiation and T cells in renal cell carcinoma. This table comes from immunoSEQ multiplex PCR, and its TCRdb copy is limited to in-frame clones, with some not included. The sample holds under 100,000 clones, around 83% seen once. Specimen: blood, collected from a patient whose treatment included radiotherapy and nephrectomy. These receptors all stem from a man between 60 and 75 years old with renal cell carcinoma. The CDR3 runs from the conserved cysteine through the conserved F or W. D genes are given only for firm matches. Clone sizes are given selectively: once, few, many, or a class where the clone is expanded.

clone_size: .
j_call: TRBJ2-2
d_call: TRBD2
v_call: TRBV4-1
cdr3_aa: CASSQEVSGRFLTGELFF
cdr3_nt: TGCGCCAGCAGCCAAGAAGTGAGCGGGAGGTTTCTCACCGGGGAGCTGTTTTTT

clone_size: .
j_call: TRBJ2-7
d_call: TRBD2
v_call: TRBV28
cdr3_aa: CASSLSGTSGRSSYEQYF
cdr3_nt: TGTGCCAGCAGTTTAAGCGGGACTAGCGGTAGGAGCTCCTACGAGCAGTACTTC

clone_size: .
j_call: TRBJ2-1
d_call: TRBD2
v_call: TRBV9
cdr3_aa: CASSELAVGGYNEQFF
cdr3_nt: TGTGCCAGCAGCGAACTAGCGGTGGGAGGTTACAATGAGCAGTTCTTC

clone_size: once
j_call: TRBJ2-6
d_call: TRBD1
v_call: TRBV5-1
cdr3_aa: CASSLGSGGFGANVLTF
cdr3_nt: TGCGCCAGCAGCTTAGGCTCAGGGGGCTTTGGGGCCAACGTCCTGACTTTC

clone_size: .
j_call: TRBJ1-3
d_call: .
v_call: TRBV4-1
cdr3_aa: CASSQGTSGYTIYF
cdr3_nt: TGCGCCAGCAGCCAGGGGACATCGGGATACACCATATATTTT

clone_size: .
j_call: TRBJ2-1
d_call: TRBD1
v_call: TRBV19
cdr3_aa: CASSKDRVGNEQFF
cdr3_nt: TGTGCCAGTAGTAAGGACAGGGTGGGCAATGAGCAGTTCTTC

clone_size: .
j_call: TRBJ1-2
d_call: TRBD1
v_call: TRBV10-3
cdr3_aa: CAISDRQGNGYTF
cdr3_nt: TGTGCCATCAGTGACAGACAGGGAAATGGCTACACCTTC

clone_size: .
j_call: TRBJ2-1
d_call: .
v_call: TRBV6-5
cdr3_aa: CASRPPSGNEQFF
cdr3_nt: TGTGCCAGCAGGCCACCTAGTGGTAATGAGCAGTTCTTC

clone_size: .
j_call: TRBJ2-2
d_call: TRBD2
v_call: TRBV6-1
cdr3_aa: CASREAGRNTGELFF
cdr3_nt: TGTGCCAGCAGAGAAGCGGGAAGGAACACCGGGGAGCTGTTTTTT

clone_size: .
j_call: TRBJ2-2
d_call: TRBD2
v_call: TRBV19
cdr3_aa: CASNLGAGVRAGELFF
cdr3_nt: TGTGCCAGTAACCTCGGGGCGGGAGTAAGGGCCGGGGAGCTGTTTTTT

clone_size: .
j_call: TRBJ1-1
d_call: .
v_call: TRBV6-5
cdr3_aa: CASSYGFVEDDTEAFF
cdr3_nt: TGTGCCAGCAGTTACGGGTTTGTGGAGGATGACACTGAAGCTTTCTTT